What follows describes a single T cell receptor (beta chain). The sample originates from a study of memory CD4+ T cells and cytomegalovirus serostatus. Study in general: This sample comes from healthy Belgian adults, several CMV seropositive, approximately 24 seronegative.

Germline CDR1 reads MNHNY; CDR2 reads SVGAGI (reference sequence). The ends were cut back, 2 bases at V and 5 bases at J, with 13 bases in the middle. CDR3 length equals 14 residues. Only in-frame clones appear in the TCRdb table, and some are missing; sequencing was by immunoSEQ multiplex PCR. The sample contains 75,000 to 90,000 clones, approximately 84% of which appear only once. The sort gate was single viable CD3+CD4+CD8-CD45RO+ cells for memory CD4+ T cells. The V call is TRBV6-6, the J call TRBJ2-7; the D gene is possibly TRBD2 (7 bases). This clonotype was sampled from an adult in good health and CMV-seronegative. The sequenced sample was memory CD4+ T cells from blood. The CDR3 protein is CASSYQGGGDEQYF. CDR3 DNA sequence: TGTGCCAGCAGTTACCAGGGCGGGGGCGACGAGCAGTACTTC.